The rows below give T cell receptor beta chains drawn from one sample of a study of shared clonotypes between healthy human individuals. Method: immunoSEQ multiplex PCR; TCRdb's copy keeps in-frame clones and lacks some. The profile shows roughly 1,800,000 clones, about 95% of them singletons. Sequencing was performed on naive CD8+ T cells sorted from blood. The receptors were sampled from a man younger than 30 in good health. Each CDR3 is given with its conserved first and last residue. A D gene is named only where the DNA matches it firmly. Part of the rows lack a size; the others show once, few, many or a class for expanded clones.

J,V,size,D,DNA,CDR3
TRBJ1-6,TRBV2,few,NA,TGTGCCAGCAGCACGGGGATTTCAGCCCTCCACTTT,CASSTGISALHF
TRBJ2-7,TRBV30,once,NA,TGTGCCTGGAGTGTGGGTCTGGGCGGGGAAATCTACGAGCAGTACTTC,CAWSVGLGGEIYEQYF
TRBJ1-1,TRBV4-2,NA,NA,TGTGCCAGCAGCCAAGATCGAGGAGGATCGAACACTGAAGCTTTCTTT,CASSQDRGGSNTEAFF
TRBJ1-2,TRBV29-1,NA,TRBD1,TGCAGCGTTGAAGATCTCGGGACAGGAGGATATGGCTACACCTTC,CSVEDLGTGGYGYTF
TRBJ2-1,TRBV7-9,NA,NA,TGTGCCAGCAGCTTAACCCCCAATGAGCAGTTCTTC,CASSLTPNEQFF
TRBJ2-7,TRBV29-1,NA,NA,TGCAGCGTCCGATTAGCGACTAGCTCCTACGAGCAGTACTTC,CSVRLATSSYEQYF
TRBJ1-2,TRBV6-1,NA,TRBD1,TGTGCCAGCAGTGATGAGTGGGACAGTGTTTATGGCTACACCTTC,CASSDEWDSVYGYTF
TRBJ2-3,TRBV2,once,TRBD2,TGTGCCAGCAGTTGGACTAGCGGGGGTGATACGCAGTATTTT,CASSWTSGGDTQYF
TRBJ2-7,TRBV10-1,NA,NA,TGCGCCAGCAGTCCGGGATTAACCTACGAGCAGTACTTC,CASSPGLTYEQYF
TRBJ2-3,TRBV21-1,NA,NA,TGTGCCAGCAGCAAAGATAACCGGCTAGCGGGCACAGATACGCAGTATTTT,CASSKDNRLAGTDTQYF
TRBJ2-7,TRBV30,NA,NA,TGTGCCTGGAGTGCAAGGGGGAGATACGAGCAGTACTTC,CAWSARGRYEQYF
TRBJ1-2,TRBV5-1,few,NA,TGCGCCAGCAGCTTCGAGTTCGGGAATCCCTATGGCTACACCTTC,CASSFEFGNPYGYTF
TRBJ1-3,TRBV28,NA,TRBD1,TGTGCCAGCACCGAAACAGGGGGCTTTGGAAACACCATATATTTT,CASTETGGFGNTIYF
TRBJ2-5,TRBV28,NA,NA,TGTGCCAGCAGTTTATATTCCCAAGAGACCCAGTACTTC,CASSLYSQETQYF
TRBJ2-7,TRBV18,NA,TRBD2,TGTGCCAGCTCACCACCCGCGACTAGCGGCCGCTCCTACGAGCAGTACTTC,CASSPPATSGRSYEQYF
TRBJ2-3,TRBV19,NA,NA,TGTGCCACCAAGACAGGTATTGGACCCCCCGAAGATTATACGCAGTATTTT,CATKTGIGPPEDYTQYF
TRBJ1-4,TRBV7-9,NA,NA,TGTGCCAGCAGCTCCTCCGGGGACTATAATGAAAAACTGTTTTTT,CASSSSGDYNEKLFF
TRBJ2-7,TRBV28,NA,TRBD2,TGTGCCAGCAGTATATTACAACTAGCGGAGACCTACGAGCAGTACTTC,CASSILQLAETYEQYF
TRBJ2-1,TRBV27,NA,NA,TGTGCCAGTAGTGGGGGGGCCTATGAGCAGTTCTTC,CASSGGAYEQFF
TRBJ2-7,TRBV6-5,NA,TRBD2,TGTGCCAGCAGCCTCACTAGCGGAAGCTCCTACGAGCAGTACTTC,CASSLTSGSSYEQYF
TRBJ1-2,TRBV5-6,NA,NA,TGTGCCAGCAGCCCTGGACAGACTAACTATGGCTACACCTTC,CASSPGQTNYGYTF
TRBJ1-2,TRBV4-2,NA,NA,TGTGCCAGCAGCCAACCTACCGGGACGGAGCGATTACACTATGGCTACACCTTC,CASSQPTGTERLHYGYTF